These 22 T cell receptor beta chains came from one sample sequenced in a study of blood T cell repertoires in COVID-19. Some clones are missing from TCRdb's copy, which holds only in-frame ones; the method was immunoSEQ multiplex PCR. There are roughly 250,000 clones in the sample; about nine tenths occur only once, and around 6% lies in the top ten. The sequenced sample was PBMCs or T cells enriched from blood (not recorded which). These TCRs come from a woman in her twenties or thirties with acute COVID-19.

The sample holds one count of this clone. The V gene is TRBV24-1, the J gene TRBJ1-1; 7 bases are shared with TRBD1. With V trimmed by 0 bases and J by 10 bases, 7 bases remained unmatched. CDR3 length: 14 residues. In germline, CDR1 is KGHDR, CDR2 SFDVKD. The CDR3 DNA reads TGTGCCACCAGTGATTTGGGGACAGCGAGGGGAGCTTTCTTT. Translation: CATSDLGTARGAFF.

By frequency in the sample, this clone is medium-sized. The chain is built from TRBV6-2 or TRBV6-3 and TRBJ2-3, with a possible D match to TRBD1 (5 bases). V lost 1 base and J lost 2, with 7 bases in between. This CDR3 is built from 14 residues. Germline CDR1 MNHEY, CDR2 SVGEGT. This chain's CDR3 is CASSYLTDTDTQYF. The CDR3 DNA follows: TGTGCCAGCAGTTACTTGACAGACACAGATACGCAGTATTTT.

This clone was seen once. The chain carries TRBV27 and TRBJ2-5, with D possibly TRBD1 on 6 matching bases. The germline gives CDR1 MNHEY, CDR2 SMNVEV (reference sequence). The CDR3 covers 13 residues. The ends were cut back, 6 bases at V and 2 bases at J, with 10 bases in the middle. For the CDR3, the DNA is TGTGCCAGCAGCGGACAGCATCAAGAGACCCAGTACTTC. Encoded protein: CASSGQHQETQYF.

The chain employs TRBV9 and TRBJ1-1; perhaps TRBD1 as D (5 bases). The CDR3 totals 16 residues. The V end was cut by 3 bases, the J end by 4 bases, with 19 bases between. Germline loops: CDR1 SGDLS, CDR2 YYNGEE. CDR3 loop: CASSADPVQGGTEAFF. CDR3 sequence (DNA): TGTGCCAGCAGCGCCGACCCGGTGCAGGGCGGCACTGAAGCTTTCTTT.

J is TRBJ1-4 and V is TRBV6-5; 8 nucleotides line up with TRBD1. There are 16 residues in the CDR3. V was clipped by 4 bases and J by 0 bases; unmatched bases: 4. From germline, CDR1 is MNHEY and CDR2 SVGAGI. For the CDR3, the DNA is TGTGCCAGCAGTTCCGGACAGGGCACAACTAATGAAAAACTGTTTTTT. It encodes CASSSGQGTTNEKLFF.

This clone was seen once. The CDR3 DNA sequence: TGCGCCAGCAGCCCTGGGACTAGTGAGGAGGAGACCCAGTACTTC. Residues: CASSPGTSEEETQYF. The chain links TRBV5-1 to TRBJ2-5; 8 nucleotides line up with TRBD2. From germline, CDR1 is SGHRS and CDR2 YFSETQ. This CDR3 is 15 amino acids long. Trimming removed 4 bases from V and 5 bases from J; junction bases left unmatched: 10.

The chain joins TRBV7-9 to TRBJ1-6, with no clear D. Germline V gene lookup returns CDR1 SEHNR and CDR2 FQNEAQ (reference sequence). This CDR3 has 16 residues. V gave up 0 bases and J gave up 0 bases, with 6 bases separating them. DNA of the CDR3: TGTGCCAGCAGCTTAGCCTCGAGCTCCTATAATTCACCCCTCCACTTT. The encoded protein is CASSLASSSYNSPLHF.

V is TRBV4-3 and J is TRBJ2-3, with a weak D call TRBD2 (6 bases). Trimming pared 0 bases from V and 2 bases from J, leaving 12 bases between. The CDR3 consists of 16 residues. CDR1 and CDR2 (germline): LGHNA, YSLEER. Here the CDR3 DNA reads TGCGCCAGCAGCCAAGAGTTCGGGAGAGACACAGATACGCAGTATTTT. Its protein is CASSQEFGRDTDTQYF.

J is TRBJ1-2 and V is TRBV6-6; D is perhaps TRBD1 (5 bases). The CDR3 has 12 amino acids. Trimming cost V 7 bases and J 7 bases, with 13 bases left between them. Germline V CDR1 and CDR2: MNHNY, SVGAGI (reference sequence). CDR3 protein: CASNSGSGGYTF. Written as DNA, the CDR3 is TGTGCCAGCAACTCAGGGTCTGGTGGCTACACCTTC.

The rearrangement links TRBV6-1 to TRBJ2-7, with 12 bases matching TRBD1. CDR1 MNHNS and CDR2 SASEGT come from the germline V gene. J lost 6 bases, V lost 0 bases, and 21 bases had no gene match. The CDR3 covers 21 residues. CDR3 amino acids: CASSEAFVGTGGFGGRVEQYF. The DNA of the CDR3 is TGTGCCAGCAGTGAAGCTTTTGTCGGGACAGGGGGCTTCGGAGGGAGGGTCGAGCAGTACTTC.

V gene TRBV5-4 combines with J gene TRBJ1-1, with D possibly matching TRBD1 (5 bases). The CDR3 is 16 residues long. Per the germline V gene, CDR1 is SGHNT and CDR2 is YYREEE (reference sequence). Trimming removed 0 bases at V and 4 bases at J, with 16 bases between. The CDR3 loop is CASSLAGRVWPTEAFF. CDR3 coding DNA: TGTGCCAGCAGCTTGGCGGGCAGGGTTTGGCCCACTGAAGCTTTCTTT. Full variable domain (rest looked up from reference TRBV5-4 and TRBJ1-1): ETGVTQSPTHLIKTRGQQVTLRCSSQSGHNTVSWYQQALGQGPQFIFQYYREEENGRGNFPPRFSGLQFPNYSSELNVNALELDDSALYLCASSLAGRVWPTEAFFGQGTRLTVV.

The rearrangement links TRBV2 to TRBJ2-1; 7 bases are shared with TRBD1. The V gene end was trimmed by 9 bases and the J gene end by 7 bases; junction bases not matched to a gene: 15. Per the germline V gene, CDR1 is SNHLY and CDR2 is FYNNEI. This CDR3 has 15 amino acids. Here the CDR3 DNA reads TGTGCCAGGGACCTACAGGGGCGTTCCAGGAATGAGCAGTTCTTC. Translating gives CARDLQGRSRNEQFF.

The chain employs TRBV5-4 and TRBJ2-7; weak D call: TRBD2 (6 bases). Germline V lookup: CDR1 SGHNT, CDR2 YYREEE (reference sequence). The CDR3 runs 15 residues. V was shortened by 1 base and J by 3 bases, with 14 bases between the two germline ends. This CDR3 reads CASSLHGGVNYEQYF. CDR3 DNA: TGTGCCAGCAGCTTGCACGGGGGTGTGAACTACGAGCAGTACTTC.

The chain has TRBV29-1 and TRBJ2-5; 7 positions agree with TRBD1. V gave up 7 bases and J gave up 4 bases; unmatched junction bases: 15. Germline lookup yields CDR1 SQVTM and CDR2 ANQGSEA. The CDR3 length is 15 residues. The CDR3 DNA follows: TGCAGCGGACTTCGAAATACAGGGGTGCCAGAGACCCAGTACTTC. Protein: CSGLRNTGVPETQYF. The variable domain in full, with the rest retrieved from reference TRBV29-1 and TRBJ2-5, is SAVISQKPSRDICQRGTSLTIQCQVDSQVTMMFWYRQQPGQSLTLIATANQGSEATYESGFVIDKFPISRPNLTFSTLTVSNMSPEDSSIYLCSGLRNTGVPETQYFGPGTRLLVL.

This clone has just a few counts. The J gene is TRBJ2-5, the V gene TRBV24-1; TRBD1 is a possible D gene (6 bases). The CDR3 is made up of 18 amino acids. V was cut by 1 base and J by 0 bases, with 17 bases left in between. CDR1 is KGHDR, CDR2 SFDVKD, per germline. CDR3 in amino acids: CATSDLYHPGVNQETQYF. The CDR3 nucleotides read TGTGCCACCAGTGATTTATACCACCCAGGGGTAAACCAAGAGACCCAGTACTTC.

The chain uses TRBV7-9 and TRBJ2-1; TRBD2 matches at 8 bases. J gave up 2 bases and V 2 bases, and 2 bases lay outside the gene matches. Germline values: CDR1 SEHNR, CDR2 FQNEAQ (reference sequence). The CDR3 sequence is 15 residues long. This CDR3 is CASSLRGGTYNEQFF. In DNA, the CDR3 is TGTGCCAGCAGCTTACGCGGGGGGACCTACAATGAGCAGTTCTTC.

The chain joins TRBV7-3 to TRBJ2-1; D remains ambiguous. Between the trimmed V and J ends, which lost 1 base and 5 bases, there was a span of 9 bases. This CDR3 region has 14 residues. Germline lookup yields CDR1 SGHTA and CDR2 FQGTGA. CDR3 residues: CASSLKITNNEQFF. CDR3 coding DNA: TGTGCCAGCAGCTTAAAGATAACTAACAATGAGCAGTTCTTC.

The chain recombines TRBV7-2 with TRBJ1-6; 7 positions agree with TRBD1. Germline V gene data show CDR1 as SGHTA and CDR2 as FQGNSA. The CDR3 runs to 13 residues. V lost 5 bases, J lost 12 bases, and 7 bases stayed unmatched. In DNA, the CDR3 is TGTGCCAGCAGCCCACAGGGGCTCGGACCCCTCCACTTT. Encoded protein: CASSPQGLGPLHF.

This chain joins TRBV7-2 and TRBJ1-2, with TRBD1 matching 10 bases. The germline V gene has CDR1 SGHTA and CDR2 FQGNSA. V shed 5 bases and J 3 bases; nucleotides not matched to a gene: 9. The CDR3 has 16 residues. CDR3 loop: CASSARAGTGDYGYTF. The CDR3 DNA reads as TGTGCCAGCAGCGCCAGAGCCGGGACAGGGGACTATGGCTACACCTTC.

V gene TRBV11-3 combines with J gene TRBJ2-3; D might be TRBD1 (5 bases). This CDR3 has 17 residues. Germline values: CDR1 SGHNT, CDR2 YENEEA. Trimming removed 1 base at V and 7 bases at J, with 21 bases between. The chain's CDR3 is CASSLATTGGAVNTQYF. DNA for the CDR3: TGTGCCAGCAGCTTAGCCACAACGGGTGGGGCGGTAAATACGCAGTATTTT.

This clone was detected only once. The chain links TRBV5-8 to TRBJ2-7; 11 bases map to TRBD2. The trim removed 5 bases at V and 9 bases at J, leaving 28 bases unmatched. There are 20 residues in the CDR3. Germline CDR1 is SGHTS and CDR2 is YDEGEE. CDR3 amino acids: CASRPRDRVTSGSFFPGQYF. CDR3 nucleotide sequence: TGTGCCAGCAGGCCAAGGGACAGGGTAACTAGCGGGAGCTTTTTCCCCGGGCAGTACTTC.

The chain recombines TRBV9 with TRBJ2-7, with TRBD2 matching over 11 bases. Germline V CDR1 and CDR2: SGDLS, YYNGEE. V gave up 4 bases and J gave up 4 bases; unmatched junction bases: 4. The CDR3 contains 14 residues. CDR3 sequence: CASSLRTSGYEQYF. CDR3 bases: TGTGCCAGCAGCCTCCGGACTAGCGGGTACGAGCAGTACTTC. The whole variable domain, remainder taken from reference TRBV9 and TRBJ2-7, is DSGVTQTPKHLITATGQRVTLRCSPRSGDLSVYWYQQSLDQGLQFLIQYYNGEERAKGNILERFSAQQFPDLHSELNLSSLELGDSALYFCASSLRTSGYEQYFGPGTRLTVT.